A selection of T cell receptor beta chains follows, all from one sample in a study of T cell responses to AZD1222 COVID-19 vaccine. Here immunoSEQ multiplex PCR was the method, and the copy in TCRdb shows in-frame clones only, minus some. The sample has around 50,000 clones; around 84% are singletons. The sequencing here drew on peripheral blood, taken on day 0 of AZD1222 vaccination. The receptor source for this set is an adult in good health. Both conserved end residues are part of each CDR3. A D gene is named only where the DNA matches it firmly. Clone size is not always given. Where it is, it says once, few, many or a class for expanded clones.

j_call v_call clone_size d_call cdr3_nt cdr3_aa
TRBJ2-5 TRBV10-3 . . TGTGCCATCAGTCCGGGACCCCCTCGGGGTGAGACCCAGTACTTC CAISPGPPRGETQYF
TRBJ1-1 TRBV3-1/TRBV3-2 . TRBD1 TGTGCCAGCAGCCCCACCGCAGGGGGGGAGACTGAAGCTTTCTTT CASSPTAGGETEAFF
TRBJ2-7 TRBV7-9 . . TGTGCCAGCAGCTTACGGACGAACCCCTACGAGCAGTACTTC CASSLRTNPYEQYF
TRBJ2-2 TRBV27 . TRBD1 TGTGCCAGCAGTGACAGGGGAGGAACCGGGGAGCTGTTTTTT CASSDRGGTGELFF
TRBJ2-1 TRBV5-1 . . TGCGCCAGCAGCTTGGGACGGGACATTTTCGATGAGCAGTTCTTC CASSLGRDIFDEQFF
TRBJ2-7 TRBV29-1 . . TGCAGCGCGACTGTCCAGGGACTCAAAAATCCGGTGATCTACGAGCAGTACTTC CSATVQGLKNPVIYEQYF
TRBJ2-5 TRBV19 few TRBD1 TGTGCCAGTAGGACAGGGGTTCTCTCAGAGACCCAGTACTTC CASRTGVLSETQYF
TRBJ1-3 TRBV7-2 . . TGTGCCAGCAGCTCCGGCAGGGCCACGGGAAACACCATATATTTT CASSSGRATGNTIYF
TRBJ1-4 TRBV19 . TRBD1 TGTGCCAGGGGTGGACAGGGGGCTTTCGCAACTAATGAAAAACTGTTTTTT CARGGQGAFATNEKLFF
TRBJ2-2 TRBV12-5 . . TGTGCTAGTGGTTTGGTACAGAAGGTAACCGGGGAGCTGTTTTTT CASGLVQKVTGELFF
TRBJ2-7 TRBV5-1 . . TGCGCCAGCAGCCCCGTCCTTGGCCTCCACGAGCAGTACTTC CASSPVLGLHEQYF
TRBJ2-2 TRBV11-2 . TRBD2 TGTGCCAGCCATAAAGCAGGACTAGAGGTCGGGGAGCTGTTTTTT CASHKAGLEVGELFF
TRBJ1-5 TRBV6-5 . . TGTGCCAGCACGCAACAGTATAGCAATCAGCCCCAGCATTTT CASTQQYSNQPQHF
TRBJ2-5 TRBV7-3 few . TGTGCCAGCAGCCTGTCATCCAGTCGCCAAGAGACCCAGTACTTC CASSLSSSRQETQYF
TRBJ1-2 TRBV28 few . TGTGCCAGCAGAGCTAACTATGGCTACACCTTC CASRANYGYTF
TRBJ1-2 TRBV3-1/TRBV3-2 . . TGTGCCAGCAGCCAAGGGGCGGGGACTAACTATGGCTACACCTTC CASSQGAGTNYGYTF
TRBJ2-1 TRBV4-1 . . TGCGCCAGCAGCCAAGATCGGAACAACGCCTACAATGAGCAGTTCTTC CASSQDRNNAYNEQFF
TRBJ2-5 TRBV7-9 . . TGTGCCATCGCTACCCTCGGGGGCCAAGAGACCCAGTACTTC CAIATLGGQETQYF
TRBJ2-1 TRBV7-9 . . TGTGCCAGCAGCTTAGATCCCCCGGGCGACAATGAGCAGTTCTTC CASSLDPPGDNEQFF
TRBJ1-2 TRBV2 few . TGTGCCAGCAGCGGACTCAACCAAGGGTATGGCTACACCTTC CASSGLNQGYGYTF
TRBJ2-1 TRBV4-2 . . TGTGCCAGCGCATCTGGGGGGGGCTTGGTTGAGCAGTTCTTC CASASGGGLVEQFF
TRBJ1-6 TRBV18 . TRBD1 TGTGCCAGCTCATACAGTTGGCGGGACAGGAATTCACCCCTCCACTTT CASSYSWRDRNSPLHF
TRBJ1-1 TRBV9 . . TGTGCCAGCAGCGTAGCTCCCACAGGACTGAACACTGAAGCTTTCTTT CASSVAPTGLNTEAFF
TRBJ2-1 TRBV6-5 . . TGTGCCAGCAGCGCGAACCGGGACTCAGAAGAGTTCTTC CASSANRDSEEFF
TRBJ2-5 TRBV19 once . TGTGCCAGTAGTGCCAGACAGTTCATGGCCCAGTACTTC CASSARQFMAQYF
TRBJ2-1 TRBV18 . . TGTGCCAGCTCCCAATCGACCGGGCATGGCTACAATGAGCAGTTCTTC CASSQSTGHGYNEQFF
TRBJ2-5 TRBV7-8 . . TGTGCCAGCAGCTTACAAGAGACCCAGTACTTC CASSLQETQYF
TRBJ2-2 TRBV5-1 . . TGCGCCAGCAGCTTGGGAGGGTTCACCGGGGAGCTGTTTTTT CASSLGGFTGELFF
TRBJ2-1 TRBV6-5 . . TGTGCCAGCAGCCCCTTTCGGGATGAGCAGTTCTTC CASSPFRDEQFF
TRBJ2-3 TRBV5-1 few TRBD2 TGCGCCAGCAGAAGGTGGGCTAGCGGTCCAGATACGCAGTATTTT CASRRWASGPDTQYF
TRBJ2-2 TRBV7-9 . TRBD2 TGTGCCAGCAGCCCGGGACTATCGAACACCGGGGAGCTGTTTTTT CASSPGLSNTGELFF
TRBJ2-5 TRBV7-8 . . TGTGCCAGCAGCTTATCTGGCCTAGCCATGGAGACCCAGTACTTC CASSLSGLAMETQYF
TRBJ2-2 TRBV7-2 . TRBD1 TGTGCCAGCAGCTTAGGGGGGACAGGGAGAAAAGACGGGGAGCTGTTTTTT CASSLGGTGRKDGELFF
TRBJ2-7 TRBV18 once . TGTGCCAGCTCACCACTGGCGGGCCCTCGGGAGCAGTACTTC CASSPLAGPREQYF
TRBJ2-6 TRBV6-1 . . TGTGCCAGCAGTGACGCCCGGGACATTAGCTCTGGGGCCAACGTCCTGACTTTC CASSDARDISSGANVLTF
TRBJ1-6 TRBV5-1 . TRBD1 TGCGCCAGCAGCTTGGGGGACAGCTCCTCGACACCCCTCCACTTT CASSLGDSSSTPLHF
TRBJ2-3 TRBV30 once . TGTGCCTGGACCCCCTACGGGGGACGTACAGATACGCAGTATTTT CAWTPYGGRTDTQYF
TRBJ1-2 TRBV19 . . TGTGCCAGTAGTGATCGACCGCTAGCTAACTATGGCTACACCTTC CASSDRPLANYGYTF
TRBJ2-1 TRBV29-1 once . TGCAGCGTTGCGGCAGGGCGGAATGAGCAGTTCTTC CSVAAGRNEQFF
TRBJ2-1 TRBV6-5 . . TGTGCCAGCAGGGAGACAGATAACCCCTACAATGAGCAGTTCTTC CASRETDNPYNEQFF
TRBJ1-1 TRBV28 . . TGTGCCAGCAGTAACGTCAACACTGAAGCTTTCTTT CASSNVNTEAFF
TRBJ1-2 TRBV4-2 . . TGTGCCAGCAGCCTTACCTCGGATGGCTACACCTTC CASSLTSDGYTF
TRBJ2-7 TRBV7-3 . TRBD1 TGTGCCAGCAGCGAGACAGGGAGTAAGCAGTACTTC CASSETGSKQYF
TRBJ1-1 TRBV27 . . TGTGCCAGCTCTCCCAGGGCGGGGGGCCGGGAAGCTTTCTTT CASSPRAGGREAFF
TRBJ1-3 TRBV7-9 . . TGTGCCAGCAGTCCAAGCTCTGGAAACACCATATATTTT CASSPSSGNTIYF
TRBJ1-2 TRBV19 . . TGTGCCAGTAGTATTGGTGAAGGTTATACGGACACCTTC CASSIGEGYTDTF
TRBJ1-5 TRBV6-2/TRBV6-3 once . TGTGCCAGCAGTTACTCCACAGCCAATCAGCCCCAGCATTTT CASSYSTANQPQHF
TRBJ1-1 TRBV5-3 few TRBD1 TGTGCCAGAAGCTTGATGGGACAGGGGTTGAACACTGAAGCTTTCTTT CARSLMGQGLNTEAFF
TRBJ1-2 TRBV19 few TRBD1 TGTGCCAGTAGTTGGGACAGCTTCACCTATGGCTACACCTTC CASSWDSFTYGYTF
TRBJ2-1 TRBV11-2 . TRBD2 TGTGCCAGCAGCTCGACTAGCGGGAGATGGGATGAGCAGTTCTTC CASSSTSGRWDEQFF
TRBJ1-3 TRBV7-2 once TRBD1 TGTGCCAGCAGCTTATCAGGGACAGGGGGCACTGGAAACACCATATATTTT CASSLSGTGGTGNTIYF
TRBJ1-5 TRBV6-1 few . TGTGCCAGCAGTGAAATCGGGTCAGCAAACAATCAGCCCCAGCATTTT CASSEIGSANNQPQHF
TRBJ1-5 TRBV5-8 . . TGTGCCAGCAGCCCACAGGGACGGAACTATCAGCCCCAGCATTTT CASSPQGRNYQPQHF
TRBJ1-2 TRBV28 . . TGTGCCAGCTCGTGGGGGGCGAGCGGCTACACCTTC CASSWGASGYTF
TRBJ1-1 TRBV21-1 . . TGTGCCAGCACCGATCAGGGTTCAACTGAAGCTTTCTTT CASTDQGSTEAFF